Shown below are 27 T cell receptor beta chains from a single sample sequenced in a study of T-cell reconstitution after alpha-beta-depleted transplantation in children. Unique molecular identifiers tagged the TCRbeta library. TCRdb called the PCR reads again in MiXCR, with one record for every CDR3 protein. This sample has 200,000 or so distinct CDR3 sequences, with approximately 6% found just once. The sequencing used PBMCs, collected before TCRalphabeta/CD19-depleted stem cell transplant. The receptor set was obtained from a girl under three years old with combined immunodeficiency, due to receive a stem cell transplant.

In this sample, this clonotype turned up many times. V is TRBV6-1 and J is TRBJ2-2; 7 nucleotides match TRBD1. Germline V CDR1 and CDR2: MNHNS, SASEGT. V lost 5 bases to trimming and J lost 6 bases; unmatched junction nucleotides: 6. This CDR3 has 14 amino acids. CDR3 sequence: CASSQWQGAGELFF. Written as DNA, the CDR3 is TGTGCCAGCAGTCAATGGCAGGGGGCCGGGGAGCTGTTTTTT.

This clonotype was seen more than once but under ten times. The J gene is TRBJ1-1, the V gene TRBV7-6, with D unresolved. This CDR3 region has 16 residues. Trimming cost V 1 base and J 5 bases, with 17 bases left between them. Germline V gene data show CDR1 as SGHVS and CDR2 as FNYEAQ. CDR3 residues: CASSLGVRRMGTEAFF. The DNA for the CDR3 is TGTGCCAGCAGCTTAGGGGTCCGGCGAATGGGGACTGAAGCTTTCTTT. Filled out from reference TRBV7-6 and TRBJ1-1, the complete variable domain reads GAGVSQSPRYKVTKRGQDVALRCDPISGHVSLYWYRQALGQGPEFLTYFNYEAQQDKSGLPNDRFSAERPEGSISTLTIQRTEQRDSAMYRCASSLGVRRMGTEAFFGQGTRLTVV.

This clonotype was found many times. The chain is built from TRBV28 and TRBJ1-3, with 7 positions matching TRBD1. V lost 4 bases, J lost 0 bases, and 15 bases stayed unmatched. Germline CDR1 MDHEN, CDR2 SYDVKM. The CDR3 is 19 residues long. In DNA, the CDR3 is TGTGCCAGCAGTTCAATTAATTACCCAGGGGGACTCTCTGGAAACACCATATATTTT. It yields the protein CASSSINYPGGLSGNTIYF. Filled out from reference TRBV28 and TRBJ1-3, the complete variable domain reads DVKVTQSSRYLVKRTGEKVFLECVQDMDHENMFWYRQDPGLGLRLIYFSYDVKMKEKGDIPEGYSVSREKKERFSLILESASTNQTSMYLCASSSINYPGGLSGNTIYFGEGSWLTVV.

This clonotype was found many times. V and J are TRBV20-1 and TRBJ1-5; possibly TRBD1 for D (5 bases). The CDR3 extends over 13 amino acids. Germline CDR1 DFQATT, CDR2 SNEGSKA (reference sequence). V was trimmed by 3 bases and J by 4 bases, leaving 10 bases between them. The CDR3 loop reads CSARVGLNQPQHF. In nucleotides, the CDR3 is TGCAGTGCTAGGGTGGGACTGAATCAGCCCCAGCATTTT.

This clonotype was observed many times. V usage is TRBV4-1 and J usage is TRBJ2-2; TRBD1 or TRBD2 may be the D gene (5 bases each). The V gene lost 0 bases and the J gene lost 0 bases, with 14 bases spanning the gap. The germline gives CDR1 MGHRA, CDR2 YSYEKL. The CDR3 spans 18 residues. This CDR3 is CASSQDTGQVANTGELFF. In DNA form, the CDR3 reads TGCGCCAGCAGCCAAGATACGGGGCAGGTGGCGAACACCGGGGAGCTGTTTTTT.

This clonotype was counted ten times or more. The chain combines TRBV29-1 with TRBJ2-7; TRBD1 matches 11 bases. With V trimmed by 6 bases and J by 4 bases, 5 bases remained unmatched. CDR1 SQVTM and CDR2 ANQGSEA come from the germline V gene. The CDR3 spans 13 residues. This CDR3 reads CSVPGTGGYEQYF. The CDR3 DNA reads as TGCAGCGTACCTGGGACAGGGGGATACGAGCAGTACTTC.

In its sample, this clonotype was seen a few times. The chain has TRBV24-1 and TRBJ2-5, with D possibly being TRBD1 or TRBD2 (5 bases each). Germline V gives CDR1 KGHDR, CDR2 SFDVKD. CDR3 length equals 18 residues. Trimming took 2 bases from V and 5 from J, leaving 23 bases between them. DNA for the CDR3: TGTGCCACCAGTGATTGGAAATTACCGGGGCTCGCGAAGGAGACCCAGTACTTC. The encoded protein is CATSDWKLPGLAKETQYF.

Many counts were recorded for this clonotype. J is TRBJ2-7 and V is TRBV4-2; 8 bases are shared with TRBD1. Trimming cost V 3 bases and J 6 bases; bases outside gene matches: 10. The CDR3 spans 15 residues. Per the germline V gene, CDR1 is LGHNA and CDR2 is YNFKEQ. In DNA form, the CDR3 reads TGTGCCAGCAGCCATTCGGGACAGGCTCCCTCCGAGCAGTACTTC. This sequence encodes CASSHSGQAPSEQYF.

V is TRBV5-1 and J is TRBJ2-1; D is tentatively TRBD1 or TRBD2 (5 bases each). CDR3 size: 14 residues. The V gene's germline CDR1 is SGHRS and CDR2 YFSETQ. Trimming pared 3 bases from V and 5 bases from J, leaving 12 bases between. As DNA, the CDR3 is TGCGCCAGCAGCTGGGACCCAACCGACAATGAGCAGTTCTTC. It encodes CASSWDPTDNEQFF.

This clonotype was seen many times. The chain recombines TRBV6-2 or TRBV6-3 with TRBJ2-2, with 7 bases fitting TRBD2. Germline lookup yields CDR1 MNHEY and CDR2 SVGEGT. The V and J ends lost 4 bases and 0 bases, in that order; junction bases with no gene match: 8. The CDR3 is 17 amino acids. The CDR3 sequence is CASSFLADYANTGELFF. CDR3 DNA sequence: TGTGCCAGCAGTTTCCTAGCGGATTACGCGAACACCGGGGAGCTGTTTTTT.

This clonotype was found many times. This chain connects TRBV11-1 to TRBJ2-1, with 7 bases fitting TRBD2. CDR3 length equals 16 residues. Germline assignment: CDR1 SGHAT and CDR2 FQDESV (reference sequence). V was pared by 4 bases and J by 6 bases, with 12 bases of the junction left unmatched. CDR3 DNA: TGTGCCAGCAGCTCCAGAACAGGACTAGTGGCCAATGAGCAGTTCTTC. Translating it yields CASSSRTGLVANEQFF. Complete variable domain (other parts from reference TRBV11-1 and TRBJ2-1): EAEVAQSPRYKITEKSQAVAFWCDPISGHATLYWYRQILGQGPELLVQFQDESVVDDSQLPKDRFSAERLKGVDSTLKIQPAELGDSAMYLCASSSRTGLVANEQFFGPGTRLTVL.

This clonotype came up many times. The CDR3 sequence: CASSLSPGRELFF. The CDR3 DNA follows: TGTGCCAGCAGCCTGTCTCCGGGCCGGGAGCTGTTTTTT. The chain couples TRBV14 to TRBJ2-2; D is ambiguous. The V gene's germline CDR1 is SGHDN and CDR2 FVKESK. V lost 4 bases and J lost 9, with 12 bases in between. CDR3 size: 13 residues.

This clonotype was found many times. The chain has TRBV28 and TRBJ2-3; D may be TRBD2 (6 bases). The CDR3 has 15 residues. The germline V and J ends were trimmed by 3 bases and 0 bases, with 10 bases remaining between them. The germline V gene has CDR1 MDHEN and CDR2 SYDVKM. DNA of the CDR3: TGTGCCAGCAGTTTGTCGGACTATAGCACAGATACGCAGTATTTT. Translating it yields CASSLSDYSTDTQYF. The whole variable domain, filled in from reference TRBV28 and TRBJ2-3, reads DVKVTQSSRYLVKRTGEKVFLECVQDMDHENMFWYRQDPGLGLRLIYFSYDVKMKEKGDIPEGYSVSREKKERFSLILESASTNQTSMYLCASSLSDYSTDTQYFGPGTRLTVL.

In this sample, this clonotype turned up many times. DNA of the CDR3: TGCGCCAGCAGCCAAGAGGACAGGGACGATGAGCAGTTCTTC. It encodes CASSQEDRDDEQFF. V is TRBV4-1 and J is TRBJ2-1; TRBD1 aligns across 8 bases. Germline V CDR1 and CDR2: MGHRA, YSYEKL. This CDR3 has 14 residues. V dropped 0 bases and J dropped 8; count of bases not matched to a gene: 3.

This clonotype was detected ten times or more. The chain joins TRBV4-3 to TRBJ2-3; TRBD2 matches at 9 bases. Germline V CDR1 and CDR2: LGHNA, YSLEER. Losses at the gene ends were 1 base for V and 6 bases for J; bases not matched to a gene: 17. This CDR3 region has 19 residues. The CDR3: CASSQVLVGGGGAEDTQYF. For the CDR3, the DNA is TGCGCCAGCAGCCAAGTTTTAGTAGGGGGCGGGGGGGCCGAGGATACGCAGTATTTT.

This clonotype was counted many times. V gene TRBV5-6 combines with J gene TRBJ2-6; 9 bases are a match to TRBD1. This CDR3 region has 19 residues. Germline V gene lookup returns CDR1 SGHDT and CDR2 YYEEEE. Trimming at V came to 5 bases and at J to 2 bases, leaving 14 bases not matched to a gene. The CDR3 here is CASSEAGTGSSPGANVLTF. The CDR3 DNA is TGTGCCAGCAGTGAAGCCGGGACAGGGAGTTCGCCTGGGGCCAACGTCCTGACTTTC.

The V gene is TRBV20-1, the J gene TRBJ1-2; TRBD1 aligns across 7 bases. CDR3 length: 13 residues. CDR1 is DFQATT and CDR2 is SNEGSKA in the germline V gene (reference sequence). The V gene end was trimmed by 3 bases and the J gene end by 4 bases; junction bases not matched to a gene: 5. CDR3 residues: CSARGGTAYGYTF. In DNA, the CDR3 is TGCAGTGCTAGGGGGGGGACAGCCTATGGCTACACCTTC.

A note on this clonotype: This may be a read error, as it is one base from a much larger clone. V usage is TRBV18 and J usage is TRBJ2-7; the D gene is possibly TRBD2 (5 bases). The CDR3 length is 16 residues. The V gene's germline CDR1 is KGHSH and CDR2 LQKENI. CDR3 protein: CVSSPWIRTRDSEQYF. In nucleotides, the CDR3 is TGTGTCAGCTCACCATGGATTAGGACTCGTGACTCCGAGCAGTACTTC. Combining the CDR3 with reference TRBV18 and TRBJ2-7 gives the whole variable domain NAGVMQNPRHLVRRRGQEARLRCSPMKGHSHVYWYRQLPEEGLKFMVYLQKENIIDESGMPKERFSAEFPKEGPSILRIQQVVRGDSAAYFCVSSPWIRTRDSEQYFGPGTRLTVT.

This clonotype was seen repeatedly, ten times or more. The chain uses TRBV5-1 and TRBJ2-7, with D possibly TRBD2 on 5 matching bases. Trimming left V 2 bases short and J 3 bases short, with 30 bases between. The CDR3 is 20 residues long. The germline V gene has CDR1 SGHRS and CDR2 YFSETQ. The CDR3 here is CASSFRARDGLLPFNYEQYF. The CDR3 DNA reads TGCGCCAGCAGCTTTCGCGCCCGTGACGGACTGTTACCTTTTAACTACGAGCAGTACTTC.

For this clonotype: This could be a read error, since a much larger clone is one nucleotide away. V is TRBV6-1 and J is TRBJ2-6; D remains unclear. V lost 6 bases to trimming and J lost 0 bases, with 6 bases between them. CDR3 length: 14 amino acids. The V gene's germline CDR1 is MNHNS and CDR2 SASEGT. CDR3 amino acids: CASRPPSGANVLTF. The CDR3 DNA reads TGTGCCAGCAGACCCCCCTCTGGGGCCAACGTCCTGACTTTC.

This clonotype was observed at least ten times. The chain employs TRBV7-3 and TRBJ2-1, with 7 bases matching TRBD1. CDR3 length: 16 amino acids. Trimming cost V 0 bases and J 6 bases; bases outside gene matches: 8. Germline CDR1 is SGHTA and CDR2 is FQGTGA. The CDR3 sequence: CASSLTRGHKGNEQFF. DNA for the CDR3: TGTGCCAGCAGCTTAACTAGGGGGCACAAGGGCAATGAGCAGTTCTTC.

The table lists this clonotype with many counts. V gene TRBV4-1 combines with J gene TRBJ2-7, with 8 bases lining up with TRBD1. Losses at the gene ends were 4 bases for V and 3 bases for J; bases not matched to a gene: 2. Germline CDR1 MGHRA, CDR2 YSYEKL. CDR3 length: 13 residues. CDR3 in DNA: TGCGCCAGCAGCCTGACAGGGGACTACGAGCAGTACTTC. Encoded protein: CASSLTGDYEQYF.

V usage is TRBV7-6 and J usage is TRBJ2-2; 9 bases align to TRBD1. Germline values: CDR1 SGHVS, CDR2 FNYEAQ. The CDR3 covers 16 residues. V shed 5 bases and J 7 bases; nucleotides not matched to a gene: 11. This CDR3 is CASSPRTGALGGELFF. DNA for the CDR3: TGTGCCAGCAGCCCGCGGACAGGGGCCCTCGGCGGGGAGCTGTTTTTT. The whole variable domain, remainder taken from reference TRBV7-6 and TRBJ2-2, is GAGVSQSPRYKVTKRGQDVALRCDPISGHVSLYWYRQALGQGPEFLTYFNYEAQQDKSGLPNDRFSAERPEGSISTLTIQRTEQRDSAMYRCASSPRTGALGGELFFGEGSRLTVL.

This clonotype was seen repeatedly, ten times or more. The chain links TRBV9 to TRBJ2-2; 8 bases match TRBD1. The CDR3 extends over 15 amino acids. V lost 5 bases to trimming and J lost 1 base; unmatched junction nucleotides: 4. The germline gives CDR1 SGDLS, CDR2 YYNGEE. In nucleotides, the CDR3 is TGTGCCAGCAGTGGACAGGGTTTGAACACCGGGGAGCTGTTTTTT. This codes for CASSGQGLNTGELFF.

This clonotype was picked up many times. The gene calls are TRBV15 and TRBJ1-2; D is ambiguous. CDR1 and CDR2 (germline): LNHNV, YYDKDF (reference sequence). CDR3 length equals 12 residues. V dropped 0 bases and J dropped 5 bases, with 4 bases sitting between them. DNA for the CDR3: TGTGCCACCAGCAGAGAAGGATATGGCTACACCTTC. Translating it yields CATSREGYGYTF.

CDR3 nucleotide sequence: TGCAGCGTTGAAGAAGGGGACAGGCGTCACTACGAGCAGTACTTC. Encoded protein: CSVEEGDRRHYEQYF. The chain links TRBV29-1 to TRBJ2-7, with 8 bases lining up with TRBD1. V lost 0 bases, J lost 3 bases, and 7 bases stayed unmatched. Germline assignment: CDR1 SQVTM and CDR2 ANQGSEA. There are 15 residues in the CDR3.

This clonotype was detected many times. This sequence joins TRBV3-1 and TRBJ2-2; 10 positions match TRBD2. The V and J ends lost 0 bases and 1 base, in that order; junction bases with no gene match: 8. The length of the CDR3 is 19 residues. Germline CDR1 and CDR2: LGHDT and YNNKEL (reference sequence). The CDR3 nucleotides read TGTGCCAGCAGCCAAGAGCCGGGACTAGCGATTCGGAACACCGGGGAGCTGTTTTTT. Translated, it gives CASSQEPGLAIRNTGELFF.